This TCR beta chain was recorded in a study of CD8+CD57+ T cells in acquired aplastic anemia. Across the study: Across the sorted CD4+ and CD8+ cells, DNA amounts averaged about 3 ug.

Ten or more counts support this clonotype. According to the study, genomic DNA was the template for TCR beta VDJ and CDR3 profiling. TCRdb re-called the reads through MiXCR, storing one row per CDR3 protein. The table shows about half a million distinct CDR3 sequences, with roughly 34% occurring only once. CDR1 and CDR2 (germline): ENHRY, SYGVKD. The V gene end was trimmed by 10 bases and the J gene end by 2 bases; junction bases not matched to a gene: 11. This CDR3 is 15 amino acids long. Selection for sequencing was limited to patients who had shown CD8+CD57+ cell expansion by flow cytometry. Blood was sampled before the patients had received any therapy.

Material: sorted CD4+, CD8+, or CD8+CD57+ T cells (not recorded which) from PBMCs. The source of this sequence is a human donor with aplastic anemia. This chain connects TRBV10-3 to TRBJ1-2; 9 bases are shared with TRBD1. The CDR3, as DNA: TGTGCCACACTCCACGGGGACAGGGACAACTATGGCTACACCTTC. Protein product: CATLHGDRDNYGYTF.